The rows below give T cell receptor beta chains drawn from one sample of a study of blood T cell repertoires in COVID-19. The assay was immunoSEQ multiplex PCR, and TCRdb's table has in-frame clones only and misses some. The repertoire holds some 400,000 clones, with roughly 86% as singletons. The sample was peripheral blood. Source of these receptors: a woman under 40 with COVID-19, enrolled during active disease. Each CDR3 is given with its conserved first and last residue. Each record gives: D gene, V gene, J gene, clone size, CDR3 DNA, CDR3 protein. D genes are given only for firm matches. Expanded clones get a size class; other rows say once, few or many, or leave the size out.

>.|TRBV2|TRBJ2-5|once
TGTGCCAGCATGGGCCTAGCTGTCCAAGAGACCCAGTACTTC
CASMGLAVQETQYF
>TRBD2|TRBV7-3|TRBJ2-1|once
TGTGCCAGCAGCTTAGCGGGAGGTAACAATGAGCAGTTCTTC
CASSLAGGNNEQFF
>.|TRBV11-2|TRBJ1-2|.
TGTGCCAGCAGCCTCCTGTACATATTACAGTATGGCTACACCTTC
CASSLLYILQYGYTF
>.|TRBV30|TRBJ2-7|.
TGTGCCTGGAGTGTACAGGACCACGAGCAGTACTTC
CAWSVQDHEQYF
>.|TRBV4-3|TRBJ1-2|.
TGCGCCAGCAGCCAAACAGGAGCTAACTATGGCTACACCTTC
CASSQTGANYGYTF
>TRBD2|TRBV10-3|TRBJ2-2|.
TGTGCCATCAGTGAGGGACTAGCGGGGCGCGCGAACACCGGGGAGCTGTTTTTT
CAISEGLAGRANTGELFF
>TRBD1|TRBV5-1|TRBJ2-7|.
TGCGCCAGCAGCTTGATACCCAGGGGGTTATACGAGCAGTACTTC
CASSLIPRGLYEQYF
>.|TRBV20-1|TRBJ2-7|.
TGCAGTGCTGACAGCGTCGAGCAGTACTTC
CSADSVEQYF
>.|TRBV2|TRBJ2-5|.
TGTGCCAGCAGTCGGGGCGGAGGGCAAGAGACCCAGTACTTC
CASSRGGGQETQYF
>.|TRBV28|TRBJ1-2|.
TGTGCCAGCAGTTTATTAGGGGCGCTTTCTGGCTACACCTTC
CASSLLGALSGYTF
>TRBD1|TRBV6-5|TRBJ1-1|.
TGTGCCAGCAGCAATACAGGGGGCATCGGTGAAGCTTTCTTT
CASSNTGGIGEAFF
>TRBD2|TRBV7-9|TRBJ2-1|many
TGTGCCAGCAGCCCCGGACTAGCGGGGGGCAATGAGCAGTTCTTC
CASSPGLAGGNEQFF
>.|TRBV7-2|TRBJ2-6|.
TGTGCCAGCAGGCATCGGACAGATGGGGCCAACGTCCTGACTTTC
CASRHRTDGANVLTF
>.|TRBV4-2|TRBJ2-7|once
TGTGCCAGCAGCCAAGACACTAGGGCAGGCGAGCAGTACTTC
CASSQDTRAGEQYF
>TRBD1|TRBV5-1|TRBJ1-2|.
TGCGCCAGCAGCTTGGATACAGGGGGCTATGGCTACACCTTC
CASSLDTGGYGYTF
>TRBD2|TRBV5-1|TRBJ2-7|few
TGCGCCAGCAGTCCGGGACTAGCAACTTATCGGGAGCAGTACTTC
CASSPGLATYREQYF
>.|TRBV3-1/TRBV3-2|TRBJ2-3|.
TGTGCCAGCAGCACCCACTCGGGGTCCTCTGGCACAGATACGCAGTATTTT
CASSTHSGSSGTDTQYF
>.|TRBV7-4|TRBJ1-2|.
TGTGCCAGCAGCTCCCCACTTCGACACAACTATGGCTACACCTTC
CASSSPLRHNYGYTF
>.|TRBV28|TRBJ2-1|.
TGTGCCAGCAGTTTGGGCAGCACCAATGAGCAGTTCTTC
CASSLGSTNEQFF
>.|TRBV7-9|TRBJ1-1|.
TGTGCCAGCAGACTCGGGGGTGGAGGTGAAGCTTTCTTT
CASRLGGGGEAFF
>.|TRBV7-8|TRBJ2-7|.
TGTGCCAGCAGTTTAGGCTGGAGGGCCTACGAGCAGTACTTC
CASSLGWRAYEQYF
>.|TRBV28|TRBJ2-7|.
TGTGCCAGCACCCCCGGGACGGACTACGTCGGGCAGTACTTC
CASTPGTDYVGQYF
>TRBD2|TRBV30|TRBJ2-1|.
TGTGCCTGGGAAGGGAGCGGGAGGGGGAGTGAGCAGTTCTTC
CAWEGSGRGSEQFF
>.|TRBV6-5|TRBJ1-2|.
TGTGCCAGCAGTTACGGGGCAAGGGGTGGCTACACCTTC
CASSYGARGGYTF
>.|TRBV5-1|TRBJ2-2|.
TGCGCCAGCAGCTCCGGACAGACGGCGAACACCGGGGAGCTGTTTTTT
CASSSGQTANTGELFF
>TRBD2|TRBV4-1|TRBJ2-7|.
TGCGCCAGCAGCCAAACCCCGGGAGGGCAACGGCTTGAGCAGTACTTC
CASSQTPGGQRLEQYF
>TRBD2|TRBV5-6|TRBJ2-3|few
TGTGCCAGCAGACTAGCGGGAGGGCCTGTCGAGTATTTT
CASRLAGGPVEYF